This T cell receptor (beta chain) derives from a study of response to subunit inactivated influenza vaccine. For this clonotype: What it binds is unknown.

Each CDR3 protein is one row after TCRdb ran MiXCR on the RT-PCR reads. The sample has 750,000 to 850,000 distinct CDR3 sequences; 15% to 20% are singletons. Study-wide results and limits: The study's authors posited that every seasonal influenza vaccination enlists few new T cells.

Here the sequenced sample was PBMCs from blood, taken 5 days after vaccination. This TCR was recovered from a man aged 50 to 60 who received an inactivated influenza vaccine.

The CDR3 region has the DNA TGTGCCAGCAGTTCCCGGGTTCTATCGGGTGAAGCTTTCTTT. Amino acids: CASSSRVLSGEAFF. The chain uses TRBV2 and TRBJ1-1; D gene ambiguous. Germline values: CDR1 SNHLY, CDR2 FYNNEI. The CDR3 extends over 14 amino acids. V dropped 5 bases and J dropped 7 bases, with 17 bases sitting between them.